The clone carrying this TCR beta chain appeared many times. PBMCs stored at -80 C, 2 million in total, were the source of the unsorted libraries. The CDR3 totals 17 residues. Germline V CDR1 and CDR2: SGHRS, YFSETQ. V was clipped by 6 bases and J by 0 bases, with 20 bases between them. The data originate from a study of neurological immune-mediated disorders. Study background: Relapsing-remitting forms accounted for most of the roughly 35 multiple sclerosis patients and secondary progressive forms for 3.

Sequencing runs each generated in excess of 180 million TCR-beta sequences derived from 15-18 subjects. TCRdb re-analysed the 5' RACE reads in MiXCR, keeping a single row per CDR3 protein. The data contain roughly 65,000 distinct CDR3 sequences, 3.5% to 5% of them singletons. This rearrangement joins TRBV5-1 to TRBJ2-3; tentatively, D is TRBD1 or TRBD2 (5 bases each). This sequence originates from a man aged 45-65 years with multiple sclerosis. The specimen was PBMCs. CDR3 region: CASTKLGRVDSTDTQYF. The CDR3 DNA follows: TGCGCCAGCACTAAGTTGGGGCGGGTCGATAGCACAGATACGCAGTATTTT.